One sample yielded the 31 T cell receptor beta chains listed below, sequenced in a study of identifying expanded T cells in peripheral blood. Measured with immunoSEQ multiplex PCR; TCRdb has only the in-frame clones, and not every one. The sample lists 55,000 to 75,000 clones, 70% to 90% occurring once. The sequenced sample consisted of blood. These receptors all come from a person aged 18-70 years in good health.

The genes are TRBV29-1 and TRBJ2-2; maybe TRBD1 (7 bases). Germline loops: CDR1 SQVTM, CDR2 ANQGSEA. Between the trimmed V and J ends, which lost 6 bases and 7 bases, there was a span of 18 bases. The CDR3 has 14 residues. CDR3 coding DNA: TGCAGCGTGATCAGGGGGGCCGGTATCGGGGAGCTGTTTTTT. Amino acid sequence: CSVIRGAGIGELFF.

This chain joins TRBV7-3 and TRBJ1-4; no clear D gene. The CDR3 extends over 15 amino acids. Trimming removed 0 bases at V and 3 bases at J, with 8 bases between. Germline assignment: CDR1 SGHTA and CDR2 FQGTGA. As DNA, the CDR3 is TGTGCCAGCAGCTTAACGGGAGGGCCTAATGAAAAACTGTTTTTT. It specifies CASSLTGGPNEKLFF. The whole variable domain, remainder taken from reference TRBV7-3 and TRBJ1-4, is GAGVSQTPSNKVTEKGKYVELRCDPISGHTALYWYRQSLGQGPEFLIYFQGTGAADDSGLPNDRFFAVRPEGSVSTLKIQRTERGDSAVYLCASSLTGGPNEKLFFGSGTQLSVL.

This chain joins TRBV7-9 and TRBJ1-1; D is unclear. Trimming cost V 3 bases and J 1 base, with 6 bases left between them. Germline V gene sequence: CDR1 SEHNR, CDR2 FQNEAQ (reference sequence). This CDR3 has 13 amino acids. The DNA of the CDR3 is TGTGCCAGCAGCTTCGCTCCGAACACTGAAGCTTTCTTT. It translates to CASSFAPNTEAFF.

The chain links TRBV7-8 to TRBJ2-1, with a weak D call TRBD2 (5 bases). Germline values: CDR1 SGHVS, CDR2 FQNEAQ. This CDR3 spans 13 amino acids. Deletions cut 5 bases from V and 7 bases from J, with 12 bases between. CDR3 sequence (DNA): TGTGCCAGCAGCCGAGGGCTGGGGAATGAGCAGTTCTTC. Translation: CASSRGLGNEQFF.

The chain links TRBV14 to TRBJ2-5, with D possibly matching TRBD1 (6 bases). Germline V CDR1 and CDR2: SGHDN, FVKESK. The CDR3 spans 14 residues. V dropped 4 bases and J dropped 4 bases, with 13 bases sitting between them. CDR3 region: CASSRRAGAETQYF. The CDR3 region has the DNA TGTGCCAGCAGCCGGAGAGCAGGGGCAGAGACCCAGTACTTC. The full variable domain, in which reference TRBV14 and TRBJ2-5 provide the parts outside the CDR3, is EAGVTQFPSHSVIEKGQTVTLRCDPISGHDNLYWYRRVMGKEIKFLLHFVKESKQDESGMPNNRFLAERTGGTYSTLKVQPAELEDSGVYFCASSRRAGAETQYFGPGTRLLVL.

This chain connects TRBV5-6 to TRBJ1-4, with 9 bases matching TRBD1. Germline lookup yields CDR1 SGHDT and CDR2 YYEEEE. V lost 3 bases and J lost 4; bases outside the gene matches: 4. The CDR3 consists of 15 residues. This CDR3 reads CASSSGTGINEKLFF. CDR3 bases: TGTGCCAGCAGCTCTGGGACAGGGATTAATGAAAAACTGTTTTTT.

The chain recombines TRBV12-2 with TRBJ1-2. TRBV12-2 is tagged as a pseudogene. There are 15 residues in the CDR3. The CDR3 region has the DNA TGTGCAAGTCGCTTAGGGGGTCAAGTAGTCTATGGCTACACCTTC. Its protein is CASRLGGQVVYGYTF.

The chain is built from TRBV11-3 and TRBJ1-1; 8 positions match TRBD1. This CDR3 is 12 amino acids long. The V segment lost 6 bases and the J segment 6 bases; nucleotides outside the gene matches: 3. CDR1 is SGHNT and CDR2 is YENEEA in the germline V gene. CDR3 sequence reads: CASSQDRAEAFF. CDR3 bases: TGTGCCAGCAGTCAGGACAGGGCTGAAGCTTTCTTT.

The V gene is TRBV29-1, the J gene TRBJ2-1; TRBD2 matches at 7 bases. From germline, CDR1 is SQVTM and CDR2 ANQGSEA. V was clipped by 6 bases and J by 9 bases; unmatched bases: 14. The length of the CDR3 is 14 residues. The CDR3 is CSVGRIGRIGEQFF. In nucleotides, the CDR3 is TGCAGCGTCGGTCGGATCGGGAGGATCGGTGAGCAGTTCTTC.

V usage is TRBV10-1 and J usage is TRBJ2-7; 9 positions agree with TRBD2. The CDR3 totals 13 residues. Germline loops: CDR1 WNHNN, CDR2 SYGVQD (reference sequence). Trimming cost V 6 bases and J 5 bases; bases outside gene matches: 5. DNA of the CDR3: TGCGCCAGCAGCACTAGCGGGCTCCACGAGCAGTACTTC. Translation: CASSTSGLHEQYF.

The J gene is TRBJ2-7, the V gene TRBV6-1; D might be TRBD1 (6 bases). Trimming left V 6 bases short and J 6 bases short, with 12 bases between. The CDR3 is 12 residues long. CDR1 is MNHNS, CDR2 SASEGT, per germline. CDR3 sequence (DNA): TGTGCCAGCAGGCAGACAGGTCTCGAGCAGTACTTC. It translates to CASRQTGLEQYF.

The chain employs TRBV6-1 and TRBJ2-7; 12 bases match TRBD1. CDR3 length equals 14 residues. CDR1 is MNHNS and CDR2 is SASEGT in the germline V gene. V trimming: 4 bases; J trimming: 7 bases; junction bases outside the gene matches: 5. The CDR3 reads CASSGGQGAQEQYF. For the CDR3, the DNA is TGTGCCAGCAGTGGGGGACAGGGGGCGCAAGAGCAGTACTTC.

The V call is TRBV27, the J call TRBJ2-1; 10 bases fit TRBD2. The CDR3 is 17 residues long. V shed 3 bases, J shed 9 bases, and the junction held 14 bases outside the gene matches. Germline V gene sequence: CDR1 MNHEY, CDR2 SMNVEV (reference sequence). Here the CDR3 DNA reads TGTGCCAGCAGTTTGTCGACTAGCGGGCGGACCGGTGTTGAGCAGTTCTTC. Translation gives CASSLSTSGRTGVEQFF.

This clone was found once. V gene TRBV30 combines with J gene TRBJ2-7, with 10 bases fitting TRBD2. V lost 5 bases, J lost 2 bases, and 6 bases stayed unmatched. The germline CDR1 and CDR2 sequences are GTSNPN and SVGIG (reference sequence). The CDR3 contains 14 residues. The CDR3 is CAWETTSGAYEQYF. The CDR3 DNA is TGTGCCTGGGAGACAACTAGCGGGGCCTACGAGCAGTACTTC.

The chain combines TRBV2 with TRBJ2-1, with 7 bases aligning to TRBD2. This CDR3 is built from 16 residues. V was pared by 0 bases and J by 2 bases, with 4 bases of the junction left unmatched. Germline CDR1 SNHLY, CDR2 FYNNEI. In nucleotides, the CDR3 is TGTGCCAGCAGTGAAGCAGGGAGGGCTGCCTACAATGAGCAGTTCTTC. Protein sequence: CASSEAGRAAYNEQFF.

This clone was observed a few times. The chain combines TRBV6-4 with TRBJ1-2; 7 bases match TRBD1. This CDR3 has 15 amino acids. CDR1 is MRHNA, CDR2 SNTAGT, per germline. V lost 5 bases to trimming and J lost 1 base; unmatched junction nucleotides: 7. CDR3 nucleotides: TGTGCCAGCAGTCCCGGACAGGAGGATAACTATGGCTACACCTTC. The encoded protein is CASSPGQEDNYGYTF.

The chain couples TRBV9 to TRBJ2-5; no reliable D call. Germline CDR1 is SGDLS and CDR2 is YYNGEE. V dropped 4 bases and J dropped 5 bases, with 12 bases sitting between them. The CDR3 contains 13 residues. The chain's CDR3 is CASSYRVGETQYF. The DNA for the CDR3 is TGTGCCAGCAGCTATAGGGTTGGGGAGACCCAGTACTTC.

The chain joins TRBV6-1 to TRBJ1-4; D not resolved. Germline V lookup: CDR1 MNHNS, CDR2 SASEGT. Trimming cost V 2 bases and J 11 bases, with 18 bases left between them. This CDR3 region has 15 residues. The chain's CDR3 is CASSESLDASAKLFF. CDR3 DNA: TGTGCCAGCAGTGAATCGTTGGACGCTTCTGCGAAACTGTTTTTT.

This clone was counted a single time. CDR3 region: CAGTGDGGLYGYTF. CDR3 coding DNA: TGTGCCGGGACGGGGGACGGCGGGCTCTATGGCTACACCTTC. This chain connects TRBV30 to TRBJ1-2; TRBD1 might be the D (5 bases). Germline CDR1 GTSNPN, CDR2 SVGIG (reference sequence). CDR3 length equals 14 residues. Trimming shortened V by 8 bases and J by 4 bases, and 20 bases separated the two germline ends.

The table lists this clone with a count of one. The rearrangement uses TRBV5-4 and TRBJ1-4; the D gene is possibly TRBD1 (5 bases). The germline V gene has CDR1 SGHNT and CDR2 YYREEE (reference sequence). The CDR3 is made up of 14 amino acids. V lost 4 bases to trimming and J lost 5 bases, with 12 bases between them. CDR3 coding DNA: TGTGCCAGCAGCCGGGACGGAAGAAATGAAAAACTGTTTTTT. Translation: CASSRDGRNEKLFF.

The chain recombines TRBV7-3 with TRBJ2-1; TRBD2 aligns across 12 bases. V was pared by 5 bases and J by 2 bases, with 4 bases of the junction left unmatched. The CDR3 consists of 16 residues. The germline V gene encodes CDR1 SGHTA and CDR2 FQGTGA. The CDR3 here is CASSPWTSGAYNEQFF. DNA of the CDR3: TGTGCCAGCAGCCCCTGGACTAGCGGGGCCTACAATGAGCAGTTCTTC.

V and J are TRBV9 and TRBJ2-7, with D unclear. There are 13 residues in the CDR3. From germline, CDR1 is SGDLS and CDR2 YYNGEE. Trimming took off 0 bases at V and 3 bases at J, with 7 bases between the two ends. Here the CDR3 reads CASSVEPYYEQYF. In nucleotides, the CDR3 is TGTGCCAGCAGCGTAGAACCTTACTACGAGCAGTACTTC.

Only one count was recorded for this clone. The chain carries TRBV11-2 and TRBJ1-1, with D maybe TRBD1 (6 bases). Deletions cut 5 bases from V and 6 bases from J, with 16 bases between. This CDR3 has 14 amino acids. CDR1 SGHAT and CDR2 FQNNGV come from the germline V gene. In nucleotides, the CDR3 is TGTGCCAGCAGCGCTAAAGGGGGACACTCTGAAGCTTTCTTT. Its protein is CASSAKGGHSEAFF.

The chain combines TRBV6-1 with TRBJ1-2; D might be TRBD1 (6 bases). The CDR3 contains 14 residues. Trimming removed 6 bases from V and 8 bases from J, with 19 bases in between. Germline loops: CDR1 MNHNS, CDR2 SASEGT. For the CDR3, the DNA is TGTGCCAGCAGGGACCTCGGGGGGGGCCAAGGCTACACCTTC. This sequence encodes CASRDLGGGQGYTF.

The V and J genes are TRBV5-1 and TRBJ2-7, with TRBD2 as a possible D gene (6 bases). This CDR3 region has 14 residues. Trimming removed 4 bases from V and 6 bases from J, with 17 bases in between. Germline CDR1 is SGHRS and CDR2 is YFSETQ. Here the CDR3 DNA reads TGCGCCAGCAGCCCGGGACTGGCCCCCGGCGAGCAGTACTTC. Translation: CASSPGLAPGEQYF.

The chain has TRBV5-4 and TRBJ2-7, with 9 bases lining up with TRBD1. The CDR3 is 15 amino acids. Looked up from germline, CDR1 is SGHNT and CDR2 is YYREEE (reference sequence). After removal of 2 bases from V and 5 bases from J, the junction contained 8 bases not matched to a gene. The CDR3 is CASSLEGQGFNEQYF. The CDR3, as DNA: TGTGCCAGCAGCTTAGAGGGACAGGGATTCAACGAGCAGTACTTC. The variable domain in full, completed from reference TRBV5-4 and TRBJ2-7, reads ETGVTQSPTHLIKTRGQQVTLRCSSQSGHNTVSWYQQALGQGPQFIFQYYREEENGRGNFPPRFSGLQFPNYSSELNVNALELDDSALYLCASSLEGQGFNEQYFGPGTRLTVT.

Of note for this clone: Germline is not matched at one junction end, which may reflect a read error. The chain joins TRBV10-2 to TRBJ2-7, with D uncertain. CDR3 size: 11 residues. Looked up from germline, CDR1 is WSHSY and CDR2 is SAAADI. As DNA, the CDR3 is TGCGCCAGCAGTGAAGGAACACTGCTATCGTTC. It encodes CASSEGTLLSF.

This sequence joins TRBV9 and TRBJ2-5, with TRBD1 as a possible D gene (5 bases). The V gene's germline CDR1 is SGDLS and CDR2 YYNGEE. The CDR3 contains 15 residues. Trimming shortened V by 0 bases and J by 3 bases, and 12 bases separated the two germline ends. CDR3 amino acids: CASSVVPREEETQYF. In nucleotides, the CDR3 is TGTGCCAGCAGCGTAGTCCCCAGGGAAGAAGAGACCCAGTACTTC.

The CDR3 DNA sequence: TGTGCCAGCAACTCGGGACTCACCTACGAGCAGTACTTC. Its protein product is CASNSGLTYEQYF. The V call is TRBV9, the J call TRBJ2-7; possible D gene TRBD2, 6 bases. Germline loops: CDR1 SGDLS, CDR2 YYNGEE. Trimming removed 6 bases at V and 2 bases at J, with 12 bases between. The CDR3 runs 13 residues.

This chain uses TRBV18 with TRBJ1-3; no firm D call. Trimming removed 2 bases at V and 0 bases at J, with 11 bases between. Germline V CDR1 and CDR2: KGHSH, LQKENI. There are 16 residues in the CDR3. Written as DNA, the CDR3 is TGTGCCAGCTCACCAAGGCGGGTGGGCTCTGGAAACACCATATATTTT. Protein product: CASSPRRVGSGNTIYF.

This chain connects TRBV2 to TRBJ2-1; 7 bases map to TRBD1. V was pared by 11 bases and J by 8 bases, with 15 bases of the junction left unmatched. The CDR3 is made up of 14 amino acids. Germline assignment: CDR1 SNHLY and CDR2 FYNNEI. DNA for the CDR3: TGTGCCGCCCACCGGGACAGAACCATCCATGAGCAGTTCTTC. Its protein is CAAHRDRTIHEQFF.